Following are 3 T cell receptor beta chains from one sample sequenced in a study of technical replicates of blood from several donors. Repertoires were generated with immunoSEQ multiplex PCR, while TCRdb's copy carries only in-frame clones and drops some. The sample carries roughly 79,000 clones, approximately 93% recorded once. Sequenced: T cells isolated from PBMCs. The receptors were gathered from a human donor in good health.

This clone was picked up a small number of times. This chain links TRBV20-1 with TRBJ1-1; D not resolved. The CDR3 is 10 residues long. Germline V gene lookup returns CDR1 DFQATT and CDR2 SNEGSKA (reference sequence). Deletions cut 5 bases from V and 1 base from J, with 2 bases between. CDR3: CSARNTEAFF. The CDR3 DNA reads TGCAGTGCTCGGAACACTGAAGCTTTCTTT.

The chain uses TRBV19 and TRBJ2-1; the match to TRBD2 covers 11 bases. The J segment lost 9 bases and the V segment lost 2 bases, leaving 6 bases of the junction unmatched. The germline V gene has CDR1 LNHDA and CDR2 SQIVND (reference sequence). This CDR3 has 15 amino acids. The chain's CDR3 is CASSIQASGRFEQFF. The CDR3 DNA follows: TGTGCCAGTAGTATACAGGCTAGCGGGAGGTTTGAGCAGTTCTTC. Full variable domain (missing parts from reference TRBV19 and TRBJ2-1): DGGITQSPKYLFRKEGQNVTLSCEQNLNHDAMYWYRQDPGQGLRLIYYSQIVNDFQKGDIAEGYSVSREKKESFPLTVTSAQKNPTAFYLCASSIQASGRFEQFFGPGTRLTVL.

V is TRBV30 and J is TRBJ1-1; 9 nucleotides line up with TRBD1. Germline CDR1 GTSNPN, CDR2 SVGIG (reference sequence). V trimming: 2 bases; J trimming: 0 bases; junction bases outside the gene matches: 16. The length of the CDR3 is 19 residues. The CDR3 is CAWSLPRDRVYQMNTEAFF. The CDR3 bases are TGTGCCTGGAGTCTTCCGAGGGACAGGGTTTACCAAATGAACACTGAAGCTTTCTTT. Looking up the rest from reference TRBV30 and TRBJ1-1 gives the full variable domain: SQTIHQWPATLVQPVGSPLSLECTVEGTSNPNLYWYRQAAGRGLQLLFYSVGIGQISSEVPQNLSASRPQDRQFILSSKKLLLSDSGFYLCAWSLPRDRVYQMNTEAFFGQGTRLTVV.